The present T cell receptor (beta chain) was sequenced within a study of radiotherapy plus CTLA-4 blockade in lung cancer. Study background: Objective response was observed in more than 15% of patients, and disease control in 30% to 40%.

The protocol was immunoSEQ multiplex PCR, while the TCRdb copy is restricted to in-frame clones and leaves out a portion. The sample consists of approximately 94,000 clones, roughly 80% of them appearing once. The CDR3 runs to 21 residues. CDR1 and CDR2 (germline): WSHSY, SAAADI. Trimming took off 2 bases at V and 2 bases at J, with 28 bases between the two ends. On this clone itself: Antigen specificity is unknown.

Whole-study results and caveats: With interferon-beta, early dynamics of blood T cell clones were reported to best predict response. Radiotherapy plus ipilimumab was followed by expansion in blood of tumor-derived TCR clones.

Chemo-refractory metastatic non-small-cell lung cancer patients were treated with focal radiation plus CTLA-4 blockade with ipilimumab. This specimen was peripheral blood, taken from a patient treated with radiotherapy plus ipilimumab. This TCR came from a human donor with non-small cell lung cancer that progressed on radiotherapy plus ipilimumab. The chain combines TRBV10-2 with TRBJ2-4; a weak D match, TRBD2 (7 bases). This CDR3 is CASSEASVGGARINPKNIQYF. CDR3 nucleotides: TGCGCCAGCAGTGAGGCGTCCGTTGGGGGGGCGCGCATAAATCCCAAAAACATTCAGTACTTC.